This TCR beta chain was recovered during a study of shared clonotypes between healthy human individuals. Deep was the level used in running the assay. Sequencing used immunoSEQ multiplex PCR; TCRdb keeps in-frame clones, though not all of them. The sample includes under 2.5 million clones, 85% to 95% seen only once; the top ten take about 0.36%. Germline CDR1 reads GTSNPN; CDR2 reads SVGIG (reference sequence). CDR3 size: 12 residues. V lost 1 base and J lost 7; bases outside the gene matches: 1. The clonotype originates from a man younger than 35 in good health. Some clones in this sample may be carry-over from other donors' samples. The rearrangement joins TRBV30 to TRBJ1-2, with 9 bases that match TRBD1. Sequences were obtained from naive CD4+ T cells from PBMCs. Subset noted: CD45RA+ positively selected. CDR3 protein: CAWSETGGGYTF. The DNA of the CDR3 is TGTGCCTGGAGTGAGACAGGGGGTGGCTACACCTTC.